The 28 T cell receptor beta chains given below trace back to one sample, sequenced in a study of CD8 T cells in Susac syndrome (dated by TCRdb to the late 2010s). Library preparation was by the immunoSEQ multiplex PCR assay. RNA was extracted using the RNeasy kit, and roughly 0.5 to 1 ug of the RNA was reverse transcribed with random hexamers. In-frame beta chains were kept once TCRdb had trimmed the public reads at Q25 with fastp and called clones with MiXCR. A single entry per CDR3 protein holds the most common genes and DNA from its merged rows. For this sample the table gives around 170,000 distinct CDR3 sequences, of which roughly 95% were detected only once. Together, the top ten hold 0.15% to 0.2% of the sample. The sample comprised CD8+ T cells from PBMCs. The receptors here all came from a human donor with multiple sclerosis.

CDR3 sequence reads: CASSQELAGGVETQYF. CDR3 nucleotide sequence: TGCGCCAGCAGCCAAGAACTAGCGGGAGGGGTAGAGACCCAGTACTTC. V and J are TRBV4-1 and TRBJ2-5; TRBD2 matches 13 bases. V was clipped by 0 bases and J by 4 bases; unmatched bases: 2. Germline V gene data show CDR1 as MGHRA and CDR2 as YSYEKL. This CDR3 is 16 amino acids long.

The rearrangement links TRBV11-2 to TRBJ2-3; D might be TRBD2 (5 bases). Germline V gives CDR1 SGHAT, CDR2 FQNNGV. This CDR3 region has 16 residues. V was cut by 4 bases and J by 2 bases, with 16 bases left in between. The chain's CDR3 is CASSSRERRYTDTQYF. DNA of the CDR3: TGTGCCAGCAGCTCGAGGGAAAGGAGGTACACAGATACGCAGTATTTT.

The V gene is TRBV7-9, the J gene TRBJ2-5, with D perhaps matching TRBD2 (6 bases). Trimming took 1 base from V and 5 from J, leaving 14 bases between them. Germline V gives CDR1 SEHNR, CDR2 FQNEAQ (reference sequence). This CDR3 contains 15 residues. The CDR3 nucleotides are TGTGCCAGCAGCTTAGTAGCCGGGGGTGGGGAGACCCAGTACTTC. Amino acids: CASSLVAGGGETQYF.

The chain is built from TRBV7-9 and TRBJ2-1; TRBD2 might be the D (5 bases). Between the trimmed V and J ends, which lost 5 bases and 0 bases, there was a span of 11 bases. In germline, CDR1 is SEHNR, CDR2 FQNEAQ (reference sequence). This CDR3 has 15 residues. CDR3 sequence reads: CASSGGGASYNEQFF. The CDR3 coding sequence is TGTGCCAGCAGCGGAGGAGGTGCCTCCTACAATGAGCAGTTCTTC.

The chain couples TRBV19 to TRBJ1-1, with D perhaps matching TRBD1 (6 bases). The CDR3 is 13 residues long. V was clipped by 7 bases and J by 0 bases, with 9 bases between them. Germline lookup yields CDR1 LNHDA and CDR2 SQIVND (reference sequence). CDR3 nucleotide sequence: TGTGCCAGTATGGACAGCATGAACACTGAAGCTTTCTTT. It encodes CASMDSMNTEAFF.

The chain combines TRBV2 with TRBJ2-1, with D tentatively TRBD1 or TRBD2 (5 bases each). Germline CDR1 reads SNHLY; CDR2 reads FYNNEI. Deletions cut 3 bases from V and 5 bases from J, with 17 bases between. This CDR3 is built from 16 residues. CDR3 DNA: TGTGCCAGCAGTGATGTTGAGGGAGAGACAGACAATGAGCAGTTCTTC. It is translated as CASSDVEGETDNEQFF.

V and J are TRBV5-1 and TRBJ2-1; 8 bases map to TRBD2. The germline gives CDR1 SGHRS, CDR2 YFSETQ. This CDR3 has 17 residues. The ends lost 0 bases at V and 4 bases at J; junction bases unmatched: 9. CDR3 in amino acids: CASSLGRSEREYNEQFF. The CDR3 coding sequence is TGCGCCAGCAGCTTGGGGAGGAGCGAGCGGGAGTACAATGAGCAGTTCTTC.

This clonotype was recorded only once. The V and J genes are TRBV3-1 and TRBJ2-7, with D perhaps matching TRBD2 (6 bases). Deletions cut 4 bases from V and 0 bases from J, with 19 bases between. Germline CDR1 is LGHDT and CDR2 is YNNKEL (reference sequence). This CDR3 region has 17 residues. The CDR3 region is CASSLKPGVTYSYEQYF. The CDR3 bases are TGTGCCAGCAGCCTTAAGCCGGGAGTCACCTACTCCTACGAGCAGTACTTC.

The gene calls are TRBV30 and TRBJ1-5; TRBD1 matches 10 bases. The CDR3 has 17 residues. The V segment lost 0 bases and the J segment 7 bases; nucleotides outside the gene matches: 12. Germline assignment: CDR1 GTSNPN and CDR2 SVGIG (reference sequence). The CDR3 loop is CAWSVRGTGVLWQPQHF. The CDR3, as DNA: TGTGCCTGGAGTGTACGAGGGACAGGGGTCTTGTGGCAGCCCCAGCATTTT.

The V call is TRBV27, the J call TRBJ2-7, with 7 bases fitting TRBD2. There are 13 residues in the CDR3. V shed 4 bases and J 5 bases; nucleotides not matched to a gene: 5. Germline V gives CDR1 MNHEY, CDR2 SMNVEV (reference sequence). Here the CDR3 DNA reads TGTGCCAGCAGTTACGGGAGGAGGAACGAGCAGTACTTC. As protein: CASSYGRRNEQYF.

This clonotype has just one count. The CDR3 is CASSRTRIPYEQYF. CDR3 sequence (DNA): TGTGCCAGCAGCCGGACTAGGATCCCCTACGAGCAGTACTTC. The gene calls are TRBV27 and TRBJ2-7, with 7 bases identical to TRBD2. Germline V CDR1 and CDR2: MNHEY, SMNVEV (reference sequence). The CDR3 contains 14 residues. Trimming took 6 bases from V and 2 from J; bases not matched to a gene: 7.

This clonotype was recorded once. CDR3 in DNA: TGCGCCAGCAGCTTGTCCCCTTGGAGCGGGATTAGCGATGAGCAGTTCTTC. It is translated as CASSLSPWSGISDEQFF. V gene TRBV5-1 combines with J gene TRBJ2-1, with 7 bases fitting TRBD2. The CDR3 length is 17 residues. Unmatched junction bases numbered 15, after V lost 1 base and J lost 8 bases. The germline V gene encodes CDR1 SGHRS and CDR2 YFSETQ.

This clonotype was counted a few times. V is TRBV2 and J is TRBJ2-7; D possibly matches TRBD1 or TRBD2 (5 bases each). CDR3 length: 10 residues. Germline CDR1 and CDR2: SNHLY and FYNNEI. The V end was cut by 8 bases, the J end by 3 bases, with 5 bases between. CDR3 amino acids: CASGGYEQYF. The CDR3 coding sequence is TGTGCCAGCGGGGGCTACGAGCAGTACTTC.

The chain has TRBV27 and TRBJ1-5; the D gene is possibly TRBD1 (6 bases). The germline V and J ends were trimmed by 5 bases and 6 bases, with 14 bases remaining between them. There are 14 residues in the CDR3. Germline values: CDR1 MNHEY, CDR2 SMNVEV (reference sequence). The CDR3 nucleotides are TGTGCCAGCAGTCCCACAGGGATGGGTCAGCCCCAGCATTTT. Translated, it gives CASSPTGMGQPQHF.

The V gene is TRBV13, the J gene TRBJ2-7; D perhaps matches TRBD2 (7 bases). CDR1 is PRHDT and CDR2 is FYEKMQ in the germline V gene (reference sequence). V was shortened by 5 bases and J by 4 bases, with 21 bases between the two germline ends. The CDR3 sequence is 16 residues long. CDR3 residues: CASSPHGTGGEYEQYF. CDR3 bases: TGTGCCAGCAGCCCCCATGGAACGGGGGGCGAATACGAGCAGTACTTC. Looking up the rest from reference TRBV13 and TRBJ2-7 gives the full variable domain: AAGVIQSPRHLIKEKRETATLKCYPIPRHDTVYWYQQGPGQDPQFLISFYEKMQSDKGSIPDRFSAQQFSDYHSELNMSSLELGDSALYFCASSPHGTGGEYEQYFGPGTRLTVT.

CDR3 region: CASSFYAAGTYEQYF. The CDR3 nucleotides are TGTGCCAGCAGCTTCTACGCGGCAGGTACCTACGAGCAGTACTTC. This chain uses TRBV7-2 with TRBJ2-7; D not resolved. The CDR3 sequence is 15 residues long. Trimming took off 3 bases at V and 2 bases at J, with 14 bases between the two ends. The germline gives CDR1 SGHTA, CDR2 FQGNSA. Full variable domain (rest looked up from reference TRBV7-2 and TRBJ2-7): GAGVSQSPSNKVTEKGKDVELRCDPISGHTALYWYRQSLGQGLEFLIYFQGNSAPDKSGLPSDRFSAERTGGSVSTLTIQRTQQEDSAVYLCASSFYAAGTYEQYFGPGTRLTVT.

V gene TRBV7-8 combines with J gene TRBJ2-7; a possible D gene is TRBD2 (6 bases). Between the trimmed V and J ends, which lost 5 bases and 3 bases, there was a span of 17 bases. The germline V gene has CDR1 SGHVS and CDR2 FQNEAQ. The CDR3 is 15 amino acids. DNA for the CDR3: TGTGCCAGCAGCCCAGGGACTCTTCTCCACTACGAGCAGTACTTC. Residues: CASSPGTLLHYEQYF.

This clonotype was observed a handful of times. This sequence joins TRBV9 and TRBJ2-2; D gene ambiguous. The germline V gene has CDR1 SGDLS and CDR2 YYNGEE. V dropped 5 bases and J dropped 4 bases, with 3 bases sitting between them. The CDR3 has 11 amino acids. As DNA, the CDR3 is TGTGCCAGCAGTACCACCGGGGAGCTGTTTTTT. Translation: CASSTTGELFF. Complete variable domain (other parts from reference TRBV9 and TRBJ2-2): DSGVTQTPKHLITATGQRVTLRCSPRSGDLSVYWYQQSLDQGLQFLIQYYNGEERAKGNILERFSAQQFPDLHSELNLSSLELGDSALYFCASSTTGELFFGEGSRLTVL.

This rearrangement joins TRBV2 to TRBJ2-1, with 8 bases matching TRBD2. V shed 7 bases, J shed 3 bases, and the junction held 8 bases outside the gene matches. The CDR3 runs to 15 residues. Germline V gives CDR1 SNHLY, CDR2 FYNNEI. The CDR3 region is CASNLAGGNYNEQFF. The CDR3 DNA follows: TGTGCCAGCAATCTAGCGGGCGGGAACTACAATGAGCAGTTCTTC. Supplemented by reference TRBV2 and TRBJ2-1, the full variable domain reads EPEVTQTPSHQVTQMGQEVILRCVPISNHLYFYWYRQILGQKVEFLVSFYNNEISEKSEIFDDQFSVERPDGSNFTLKIRSTKLEDSAMYFCASNLAGGNYNEQFFGPGTRLTVL.

The chain has TRBV27 and TRBJ1-2; possible D gene TRBD1, 6 bases. V lost 6 bases to trimming and J lost 8 bases, with 19 bases between them. The CDR3 loop spans 14 amino acids. CDR1 and CDR2 from the germline V gene are MNHEY and SMNVEV (reference sequence). The CDR3, as DNA: TGTGCCAGCAGACAAGGACAGCCTTCGGAGGGCTACACCTTC. This sequence encodes CASRQGQPSEGYTF.

This chain joins TRBV13 and TRBJ2-1, with 8 positions matching TRBD2. Germline loops: CDR1 PRHDT, CDR2 FYEKMQ (reference sequence). The CDR3 runs 15 residues. V lost 5 bases to trimming and J lost 9 bases; unmatched junction nucleotides: 12. CDR3 sequence (DNA): TGTGCCAGCAGCCAGAGTGACGGGGGGGCGGCTGAGCAGTTCTTC. Amino acids: CASSQSDGGAAEQFF.

The chain joins TRBV25-1 to TRBJ2-5; D is uncertain. Looked up from germline, CDR1 is MGHDK and CDR2 is SYGVNS. Trimming left V 6 bases short and J 5 bases short, with 7 bases between. The CDR3 has 11 residues. The DNA of the CDR3 is TGTGCCAGCAGGGACGGCGAGACCCAGTACTTC. This encodes CASRDGETQYF.

The chain links TRBV2 to TRBJ2-7; unclear D gene. Trimming removed 6 bases from V and 3 bases from J, with 9 bases in between. CDR1 and CDR2 from the germline V gene are SNHLY and FYNNEI. The CDR3 sequence is 12 residues long. The CDR3 here is CASRGRVYEQYF. CDR3 nucleotides: TGTGCCAGCAGAGGAAGGGTCTACGAGCAGTACTTC. The entire variable domain, with the rest obtained from reference TRBV2 and TRBJ2-7, is as follows: EPEVTQTPSHQVTQMGQEVILRCVPISNHLYFYWYRQILGQKVEFLVSFYNNEISEKSEIFDDQFSVERPDGSNFTLKIRSTKLEDSAMYFCASRGRVYEQYFGPGTRLTVT.

The rearrangement links TRBV20-1 to TRBJ2-1; 7 bases match TRBD2. In germline, CDR1 is DFQATT, CDR2 SNEGSKA (reference sequence). The CDR3 sequence is 15 residues long. The V gene end was trimmed by 1 base and the J gene end by 2 bases; junction bases not matched to a gene: 5. CDR3: CSARVREATYNEQFF. The CDR3 region has the DNA TGCAGTGCTAGAGTTCGGGAGGCCACCTACAATGAGCAGTTCTTC.

The chain employs TRBV25-1 and TRBJ2-7, with a weak D call TRBD2 (6 bases). V lost 4 bases, J lost 3 bases, and 13 bases lay in between. Germline-derived CDR1 and CDR2 are MGHDK and SYGVNS. There are 14 residues in the CDR3. The DNA of the CDR3 is TGTGCCAGCAGTGGGATTGGAGGGAACTACGAGCAGTACTTC. Residues: CASSGIGGNYEQYF.

The chain recombines TRBV6-5 with TRBJ2-7; tentative D call: TRBD1 (6 bases). This CDR3 region has 13 residues. The germline CDR1 and CDR2 sequences are MNHEY and SVGAGI. V lost 8 bases and J lost 2, with 13 bases in between. The CDR3 DNA is TGTGCCAGCGCACAGGGTCAACCCTACGAGCAGTACTTC. Amino acid sequence: CASAQGQPYEQYF.

The CDR3 sequence: CASSLGTAYSNQPQHF. The CDR3 bases are TGTGCCAGCAGTTTGGGGACAGCTTATAGCAATCAGCCCCAGCATTTT. This chain connects TRBV12-3 or TRBV12-4 to TRBJ1-5, with 7 nucleotides matching TRBD1. CDR3 length equals 16 residues. V lost 3 bases and J lost 0; bases outside the gene matches: 5.

The rearrangement uses TRBV28 and TRBJ1-1, with D possibly matching TRBD1 (6 bases). The CDR3 contains 14 residues. The germline V and J ends were trimmed by 6 bases and 3 bases, with 14 bases remaining between them. The germline V gene encodes CDR1 MDHEN and CDR2 SYDVKM. CDR3 nucleotides: TGTGCCAGCAGGAATGGGGGGGCGCACACTGAAGCTTTCTTT. It specifies CASRNGGAHTEAFF.